Below are 20 T cell receptor beta chains sequenced from a single sample in a study of beta chain features in type 1 diabetes (dated by TCRdb to the late 2010s). The research as a whole found: Type 1 diabetes patients showed a moderate but significant shortening of TCRB CDR3 length in all four CD4+ subsets.

No antigen has been assigned to these receptors. Libraries were prepared through the immunoSEQ multiplex PCR assay. All of the isolated RNA was reverse transcribed with the High Capacity cDNA Reverse Transcription Kit, so expressed TCRB transcripts were sequenced. TCRdb mirrors the immuneACCESS table, restricted to in-frame sequences. Some clones are absent from its copies; in checked studies, under half trace to an unresolved V gene, and the reason for the others is unknown. The sample records 310,000 or so clones, 7% to 10% of which are singletons. Of the sample, roughly 1% falls within the top ten clones. Sequenced sample: central memory CD4+ T cells from blood. Receptors were obtained from a man aged 25-45 years with type 1 diabetes.

This clone appeared a few times. As the CDR3 is not closed by the conserved phenylalanine or tryptophan, this likely results from a read error. The chain employs TRBV19 and TRBJ1-6, with 10 bases lining up with TRBD1. The CDR3 is 14 amino acids. The junction had 3 bases not matched to a gene; V was cut back by 3 bases and J by 10 bases. Germline values: CDR1 LNHDA, CDR2 SQIVND (reference sequence). CDR3 bases: TGTGCCAGTAGTATGACAGGGGGCAGATCACCCCTCCACCTT. The encoded protein is CASSMTGGRSPLHL.

This clone was observed a few times. The chain carries TRBV7-2 and TRBJ2-3; tentative D call: TRBD2 (5 bases). Germline V gives CDR1 SGHTA, CDR2 FQGNSA. The CDR3 is 13 residues long. V was shortened by 2 bases and J by 4 bases, with 7 bases between the two germline ends. The CDR3 DNA follows: TGTGCCAGCAGCTTAAGCGGTCCAGATACGCAGTATTTT. Translation gives CASSLSGPDTQYF. Full variable domain (outside the CDR3, taken from reference TRBV7-2 and TRBJ2-3): GAGVSQSPSNKVTEKGKDVELRCDPISGHTALYWYRQSLGQGLEFLIYFQGNSAPDKSGLPSDRFSAERTGGSVSTLTIQRTQQEDSAVYLCASSLSGPDTQYFGPGTRLTVL.

This clone was detected a few times. The chain recombines TRBV7-2 with TRBJ2-3, with 14 bases matching TRBD2. Germline CDR1 is SGHTA and CDR2 is FQGNSA. The CDR3 loop spans 16 amino acids. Trimming cost V 4 bases and J 2 bases; bases outside gene matches: 2. The CDR3 loop reads CASSWTSGGYTDTQYF. The CDR3 bases are TGTGCCAGCAGCTGGACTAGCGGGGGGTACACAGATACGCAGTATTTT. Supplemented by reference TRBV7-2 and TRBJ2-3, the full variable domain reads GAGVSQSPSNKVTEKGKDVELRCDPISGHTALYWYRQSLGQGLEFLIYFQGNSAPDKSGLPSDRFSAERTGGSVSTLTIQRTQQEDSAVYLCASSWTSGGYTDTQYFGPGTRLTVL.

In its sample, this clone was seen a few times. This chain joins TRBV25-1 and TRBJ2-5; 13 bases match TRBD2. Germline CDR1 and CDR2: MGHDK and SYGVNS. Germline trimming cut 4 bases from V and 5 bases from J; bases unmatched to any gene: 4. The CDR3 has 15 residues. The CDR3 loop is CASSVRLAGGETQYF. The CDR3 coding sequence is TGTGCCAGCAGTGTCCGACTAGCGGGGGGTGAGACCCAGTACTTC.

This clone was observed a handful of times. V and J are TRBV11-2 and TRBJ2-3; no clear D gene. Deletions cut 2 bases from V and 2 bases from J, with 8 bases between. Per germline, CDR1 SGHAT and CDR2 FQNNGV. CDR3 length: 14 amino acids. Here the CDR3 DNA reads TGTGCCAGCAGCTTAACCAGGTTCACAGATACGCAGTATTTT. It translates to CASSLTRFTDTQYF.

The J gene is TRBJ1-1, the V gene TRBV28; possibly TRBD1 for D (6 bases). The CDR3 spans 12 residues. Germline assignment: CDR1 MDHEN and CDR2 SYDVKM. The germline V and J ends were trimmed by 6 bases and 4 bases, with 9 bases remaining between them. CDR3 nucleotides: TGTGCCAGCAGGAAGGGGGGCACTGAAGCTTTCTTT. Encoded protein: CASRKGGTEAFF.

The genes are TRBV5-1 and TRBJ2-3; 8 bases match TRBD1. The CDR3 totals 15 residues. Germline CDR1 is SGHRS and CDR2 is YFSETQ. The V gene end was trimmed by 0 bases and the J gene end by 4 bases; junction bases not matched to a gene: 4. The CDR3 DNA is TGCGCCAGCAGCTTGGAGGACAGGGCTTCAGATACGCAGTATTTT. This translates into CASSLEDRASDTQYF.

This clone occurred many times. The V gene is TRBV7-9, the J gene TRBJ1-6; D ambiguous. The CDR3 loop spans 9 amino acids. The V end lost 11 bases, the J end lost 10 bases, and 6 bases lay between the germline ends. Looked up from germline, CDR1 is SEHNR and CDR2 is FQNEAQ (reference sequence). The CDR3 is CAPASPLHF. The CDR3 DNA sequence: TGTGCCCCAGCCTCACCCCTCCACTTT. The whole variable domain, remainder taken from reference TRBV7-9 and TRBJ1-6, is DTGVSQNPRHKITKRGQNVTFRCDPISEHNRLYWYRQTLGQGPEFLTYFQNEAQLEKSRLLSDRFSAERPKGSFSTLEIQRTEQGDSAMYLCAPASPLHFGNGTRLTVT.

Comment on this clone: This specimen includes other DNA sequences encoding the same CDR3. This rearrangement joins TRBV4-3 to TRBJ2-7; no reliable D call. CDR1 LGHNA and CDR2 YSLEER come from the germline V gene. The length of the CDR3 is 15 residues. V lost 0 bases and J lost 0, with 9 bases in between. CDR3 coding DNA: TGCGCCAGCAGCCAAGAGGCGGTGAGCTCCTACGAGCAGTACTTC. Translation gives CASSQEAVSSYEQYF.

The V call is TRBV7-9, the J call TRBJ1-2; no reliable D call. Germline values: CDR1 SEHNR, CDR2 FQNEAQ (reference sequence). The germline V and J ends were trimmed by 4 bases and 0 bases, with 12 bases remaining between them. This CDR3 has 15 residues. This CDR3 is CASSSQMLANYGYTF. For the CDR3, the DNA is TGTGCCAGCAGCTCACAGATGTTAGCTAACTATGGCTACACCTTC.

CDR3 nucleotide sequence: TGTGCCAGCTCACTTTCCAGGGGGCCTACAGGCATTCAGTACTTC. Amino acid sequence: CASSLSRGPTGIQYF. The J gene is TRBJ2-4, the V gene TRBV18; 8 bases match TRBD1. V trimming: 4 bases; J trimming: 9 bases; junction bases outside the gene matches: 11. The germline gives CDR1 KGHSH, CDR2 LQKENI. CDR3 length equals 15 residues. The full variable domain, with the rest looked up from reference TRBV18 and TRBJ2-4, is NAGVMQNPRHLVRRRGQEARLRCSPMKGHSHVYWYRQLPEEGLKFMVYLQKENIIDESGMPKERFSAEFPKEGPSILRIQQVVRGDSAAYFCASSLSRGPTGIQYFGAGTRLSVL.

This clone has a handful of counts. This sequence joins TRBV5-1 and TRBJ1-2, with unresolved D. The CDR3 totals 15 residues. CDR1 and CDR2 (germline): SGHRS, YFSETQ. Trimming removed 0 bases from V and 1 base from J, with 10 bases in between. The CDR3 here is CASSLGAEVNYGYTF. The CDR3 bases are TGCGCCAGCAGCTTGGGGGCGGAGGTTAACTATGGCTACACCTTC. The full variable domain, rest sourced from reference TRBV5-1 and TRBJ1-2, is KAGVTQTPRYLIKTRGQQVTLSCSPISGHRSVSWYQQTPGQGLQFLFEYFSETQRNKGNFPGRFSGRQFSNSRSEMNVSTLELGDSALYLCASSLGAEVNYGYTFGSGTRLTVV.

This clone was picked up a small number of times. The gene calls are TRBV18 and TRBJ2-7; D is perhaps TRBD1 (6 bases). Germline-derived CDR1 and CDR2 are KGHSH and LQKENI. This CDR3 comprises 14 residues. The V end lost 3 bases, the J end lost 3 bases, and 12 bases lay between the germline ends. As DNA, the CDR3 is TGTGCCAGCTCACCTAGACAGGCAAACTACGAGCAGTACTTC. This encodes CASSPRQANYEQYF.

The sample holds a few counts of this clone. The chain uses TRBV27 and TRBJ1-2; a weak D match, TRBD1 (5 bases). The CDR3 has 16 amino acids. Trimming removed 6 bases from V and 6 bases from J, with 23 bases in between. The germline V gene has CDR1 MNHEY and CDR2 SMNVEV (reference sequence). CDR3 protein: CASRQIQERGLNGYTF. The CDR3, as DNA: TGTGCCAGCAGGCAAATCCAGGAGCGGGGGTTGAATGGCTACACCTTC.

V and J are TRBV29-1 and TRBJ2-3; D unclear. CDR3 length equals 13 residues. Trimming cost V 6 bases and J 5 bases, with 15 bases left between them. Germline CDR1 and CDR2: SQVTM and ANQGSEA. CDR3 DNA: TGCAGCGTACCTCGCGCCGGCCAAGATACGCAGTATTTT. Protein product: CSVPRAGQDTQYF.

Only a few counts were recorded for this clone. The rearrangement joins TRBV5-1 to TRBJ2-1; 12 bases are shared with TRBD2. Losses at the gene ends were 5 bases for V and 4 bases for J; bases not matched to a gene: 10. Germline lookup yields CDR1 SGHRS and CDR2 YFSETQ. CDR3 length: 17 residues. The CDR3 loop reads CASRDNPTSGGYNEQFF. The DNA of the CDR3 is TGCGCCAGCAGGGATAACCCCACTAGCGGGGGGTACAATGAGCAGTTCTTC.

This clone occurred a few times. The V and J genes are TRBV28 and TRBJ1-1; tentatively, D is TRBD1 (6 bases). Trimming left V 7 bases short and J 4 bases short, with 13 bases between. The germline CDR1 and CDR2 sequences are MDHEN and SYDVKM. There are 13 residues in the CDR3. The DNA for the CDR3 is TGTGCCAGCACGGGGGCAAGGCTCACTGAAGCTTTCTTT. Translating gives CASTGARLTEAFF.

The J gene is TRBJ1-2, the V gene TRBV29-1, with 7 bases identical to TRBD1. The V segment lost 7 bases and the J segment 7 bases; nucleotides outside the gene matches: 15. Per the germline V gene, CDR1 is SQVTM and CDR2 is ANQGSEA. CDR3 length: 14 amino acids. CDR3 DNA sequence: TGCAGCGCCATCGGAGGGGGCGCATGGGTTGGCTACACCTTC. It encodes CSAIGGGAWVGYTF.

The CDR3 loop is CASSLDTSGTLYYNEQFF. The CDR3 region has the DNA TGTGCCAGCAGCTTGGATACCTCCGGGACGCTGTACTACAATGAGCAGTTCTTC. This chain joins TRBV7-2 and TRBJ2-1, with D perhaps given as TRBD1 or TRBD2 (5 bases each). Per the germline V gene, CDR1 is SGHTA and CDR2 is FQGNSA. This CDR3 is 18 amino acids long. Trimming cost V 3 bases and J 3 bases, with 21 bases left between them.

The V gene is TRBV5-1, the J gene TRBJ2-3; 9 bases fit TRBD2. Unmatched junction bases numbered 10, after V lost 2 bases and J lost 6 bases. The CDR3 length is 16 residues. Germline CDR1 and CDR2: SGHRS and YFSETQ. The DNA for the CDR3 is TGCGCCAGCAGCTTTGGTAGCGGGGGCGCCGTGGATACGCAGTATTTT. Translated: CASSFGSGGAVDTQYF. Looking up the rest from reference TRBV5-1 and TRBJ2-3 gives the full variable domain: KAGVTQTPRYLIKTRGQQVTLSCSPISGHRSVSWYQQTPGQGLQFLFEYFSETQRNKGNFPGRFSGRQFSNSRSEMNVSTLELGDSALYLCASSFGSGGAVDTQYFGPGTRLTVL.